The clone carrying this TCR beta chain has just a few counts. This sample is part of a study of CD8 T cells in ankylosing spondylitis. The CDR3 has 15 residues. The V end lost 2 bases, the J end lost 5 bases, and 16 bases lay between the germline ends. CDR1 and CDR2 from the germline V gene are ENHRY and SYGVKD. TCRdb reprocessed the 5' RACE reads with MiXCR, giving one entry per CDR3 protein. The sample includes some 130,000 distinct CDR3 sequences, roughly 8% of them seen just once. Input material: synovial fluid, either unsorted or a sorted T cell fraction (not recorded which). The chain has TRBV10-3 and TRBJ2-7, with D tentatively TRBD2 (5 bases). The receptor was isolated from a male donor with ankylosing spondylitis. The chain's CDR3 is CAISEKVAKPNEQYF. In nucleotides, the CDR3 is TGTGCCATCAGTGAGAAGGTAGCGAAGCCTAACGAGCAGTACTTC.